Below, 18 T cell receptor beta chains from the same sample are listed, as sequenced in a study of blood T cell repertoires in COVID-19. TCRdb's table, derived via immunoSEQ multiplex PCR, lists solely in-frame clones and lacks some. The table includes 89,000 or so clones, about 85% detected once. The sample taken for sequencing was peripheral blood. Every receptor here comes from a man of 80 years or more with acute or convalescent COVID-19.

This rearrangement joins TRBV4-3 to TRBJ2-1, with D perhaps TRBD2 (6 bases). The CDR3 consists of 13 residues. V shed 4 bases and J shed 5 bases, with 9 bases lying between them. Germline V gives CDR1 LGHNA, CDR2 YSLEER. CDR3 nucleotide sequence: TGCGCCAGCAGCCTAGCGGCGAACAATGAGCAGTTCTTC. It specifies CASSLAANNEQFF.

The chain couples TRBV6-2 or TRBV6-3 to TRBJ2-1; possibly TRBD2 for D (5 bases). V was pared by 5 bases and J by 2 bases, with 10 bases between. Germline V gives CDR1 MNHEY, CDR2 SVGEGT. The CDR3 consists of 14 residues. The CDR3 DNA reads as TGTGCCAGCAGTGGGCGGGCGCCCTACAATGAGCAGTTCTTC. Its translation is CASSGRAPYNEQFF.

The chain is built from TRBV28 and TRBJ1-2, with unresolved D. Looked up from germline, CDR1 is MDHEN and CDR2 is SYDVKM. V dropped 5 bases and J dropped 7 bases, with 20 bases sitting between them. The CDR3 spans 15 residues. The CDR3 sequence is CASSPAGSALLGYTF. The CDR3 nucleotides are TGTGCCAGCAGTCCCGCTGGCAGCGCTCTCCTTGGCTACACCTTC.

The CDR3 here is CASSPRDQETQYF. DNA of the CDR3: TGTGCCAGCAGCCCTCGAGACCAAGAGACCCAGTACTTC. This chain joins TRBV16 and TRBJ2-5; D not certain. V was cut by 4 bases and J by 0 bases, with 6 bases left in between. The CDR3 contains 13 residues. CDR1 and CDR2 from the germline V gene are KGHSY and FQNENV.

The J gene is TRBJ2-3, the V gene TRBV3-1 (or the pseudogene TRBV3-2); perhaps TRBD1 as D (5 bases). Germline CDR1 LGHDT, CDR2 YNNKEL (reference sequence). Deletions cut 0 bases from V and 4 bases from J, with 14 bases between. CDR3 size: 16 residues. CDR3: CASSQDNGHLADTQYF. The CDR3 nucleotides read TGTGCCAGCAGCCAAGATAACGGACACCTAGCAGATACGCAGTATTTT.

The J gene is TRBJ2-5, the V gene TRBV20-1; 7 bases match TRBD2. V was clipped by 6 bases and J by 5 bases; unmatched bases: 3. This CDR3 spans 11 amino acids. Germline assignment: CDR1 DFQATT and CDR2 SNEGSKA (reference sequence). The CDR3, as DNA: TGCAGTGCAAGGCGGGGGGAGACCCAGTACTTC. Protein: CSARRGETQYF.

V gene TRBV3-1 (or the pseudogene TRBV3-2) combines with J gene TRBJ2-7; TRBD2 matches 16 bases. This CDR3 comprises 24 residues. The germline V gene has CDR1 LGHDT and CDR2 YNNKEL (reference sequence). After removal of 2 bases from V and 4 bases from J, the junction contained 26 bases not matched to a gene. The CDR3 DNA sequence: TGTGCCAGCAGCCAATCCCGGAGGGGGACCGGGACTAGCGGGAGGGCCGGTCAGGGATACGAGCAGTACTTC. This codes for CASSQSRRGTGTSGRAGQGYEQYF.

The chain combines TRBV27 with TRBJ1-5; weak D call: TRBD1 (5 bases). The CDR3 loop spans 16 amino acids. The germline V gene encodes CDR1 MNHEY and CDR2 SMNVEV (reference sequence). Trimming took 5 bases from V and 1 from J, leaving 15 bases between them. The CDR3 DNA reads TGTGCCAGCAGTCCCCTTGGGGCCGAGAGCAATCAGCCCCAGCATTTT. It encodes CASSPLGAESNQPQHF.

This clone was picked up one time. The CDR3 nucleotides are TGTGCCAGCAACCGGGACAACCAAGAGACCCAGTACTTC. Translating it yields CASNRDNQETQYF. V usage is TRBV2 and J usage is TRBJ2-5; TRBD1 is a possible D gene (6 bases). From germline, CDR1 is SNHLY and CDR2 FYNNEI. Trimming left V 7 bases short and J 0 bases short, with 9 bases between. There are 13 residues in the CDR3.

This chain connects TRBV9 to TRBJ1-3; D is ambiguous. This CDR3 spans 14 amino acids. From germline, CDR1 is SGDLS and CDR2 YYNGEE. With 0 bases removed from V and 0 bases from J, the gap between germline ends came to 4 bases. CDR3 DNA: TGTGCCAGCAGCGTAGCAGACTCTGGAAACACCATATATTTT. This gives the protein CASSVADSGNTIYF.

This clone came up once. The chain couples TRBV30 to TRBJ2-1, with 14 bases lining up with TRBD2. The germline CDR1 and CDR2 sequences are GTSNPN and SVGIG (reference sequence). The V segment lost 8 bases and the J segment 1 base; nucleotides outside the gene matches: 7. The CDR3 is 16 residues long. The CDR3 protein is CAHTGTSGSSYNEQFF. The CDR3 DNA reads TGTGCCCATACCGGGACTAGCGGGAGTTCCTACAATGAGCAGTTCTTC.

The chain employs TRBV10-1 and TRBJ2-5, with D possibly TRBD2 on 6 matching bases. V shed 5 bases and J shed 2 bases, with 15 bases lying between them. This CDR3 spans 15 amino acids. Germline CDR1 reads WNHNN; CDR2 reads SYGVQD (reference sequence). The chain's CDR3 is CASSRAGPSQETQYF. For the CDR3, the DNA is TGCGCCAGCAGTAGGGCGGGACCGTCACAAGAGACCCAGTACTTC.

This sequence joins TRBV15 and TRBJ2-6, with D uncertain. This CDR3 region has 14 residues. Germline V CDR1 and CDR2: LNHNV, YYDKDF (reference sequence). V lost 2 bases to trimming and J lost 1 base, with 3 bases between them. The CDR3 reads CATSRRSGANVLTF. As DNA, the CDR3 is TGTGCCACCAGCAGACGTTCTGGGGCCAACGTCCTGACTTTC.

This clone was counted between two and nine times. This chain joins TRBV28 and TRBJ1-2; 9 nucleotides agree with TRBD1. Germline V gene lookup returns CDR1 MDHEN and CDR2 SYDVKM. Trimming took 3 bases from V and 8 from J; bases not matched to a gene: 7. This CDR3 is built from 14 residues. Written as DNA, the CDR3 is TGTGCCAGCAGTTTGGTGGGACAGGGTTGGGGCTACACCTTC. Translated, it gives CASSLVGQGWGYTF.

This chain links TRBV27 with TRBJ2-1; 9 bases align to TRBD1. Per germline, CDR1 MNHEY and CDR2 SMNVEV (reference sequence). Trimming took 5 bases from V and 8 from J; bases not matched to a gene: 13. The CDR3 sequence is 16 residues long. CDR3 nucleotide sequence: TGTGCCAGCAGTGAAGGAACCGGGACAGGGTTCGATGAGCAGTTCTTC. It yields the protein CASSEGTGTGFDEQFF.

This clone was picked up one time. V is TRBV28 and J is TRBJ2-1; D is perhaps TRBD1 (6 bases). This CDR3 is 15 amino acids long. V was pared by 4 bases and J by 5 bases, with 15 bases between. Germline CDR1 MDHEN, CDR2 SYDVKM. The chain's CDR3 is CASSYEDRIHNEQFF. Here the CDR3 DNA reads TGTGCCAGCAGTTACGAGGACAGAATACACAATGAGCAGTTCTTC.

CDR3: CASSTGTGSQPQHF. CDR3 DNA: TGTGCCAGTAGTACGGGCACAGGGAGTCAGCCCCAGCATTTT. The chain carries TRBV19 and TRBJ1-5, with a weak D call TRBD1 (6 bases). Germline CDR1 LNHDA, CDR2 SQIVND (reference sequence). V shed 4 bases and J shed 6 bases, with 13 bases lying between them. The CDR3 is 14 residues long. The full variable domain, with the rest looked up from reference TRBV19 and TRBJ1-5, is DGGITQSPKYLFRKEGQNVTLSCEQNLNHDAMYWYRQDPGQGLRLIYYSQIVNDFQKGDIAEGYSVSREKKESFPLTVTSAQKNPTAFYLCASSTGTGSQPQHFGDGTRLSIL.

This chain connects TRBV5-4 to TRBJ1-1; D might be TRBD1 (5 bases). V lost 4 bases to trimming and J lost 0 bases, with 13 bases between them. Germline V gene lookup returns CDR1 SGHNT and CDR2 YYREEE (reference sequence). The CDR3 is 15 residues long. CDR3 sequence: CASSPPTGVNTEAFF. In DNA form, the CDR3 reads TGTGCCAGCAGCCCTCCCACAGGAGTGAACACTGAAGCTTTCTTT. Variable domain in full (rest from reference TRBV5-4 and TRBJ1-1): ETGVTQSPTHLIKTRGQQVTLRCSSQSGHNTVSWYQQALGQGPQFIFQYYREEENGRGNFPPRFSGLQFPNYSSELNVNALELDDSALYLCASSPPTGVNTEAFFGQGTRLTVV.